This record looks at one TCR beta chain sequence and its context. What it binds is not known. Obtained from alopecia areata patients were lesional scalp punch biopsies along with peripheral blood. Cell sorting on a FACSAria was used to separate CD4+ and CD8+ T cells from the PBMCs. This sample stems from a study of CD8+ T cells in alopecia areata. From germline, CDR1 is MNHEY and CDR2 SMNVEV (reference sequence). The CDR3 covers 13 residues. V was cut by 7 bases and J by 1 base, with 11 bases left in between. Notes on the study in general: For lesional scalp, especially alopecia totalis/universalis, clonality was higher than in normal scalp. Scalp sample data also include resident alphabeta T cells from normal skin.

Reverse transcribed after extraction, RNA yielded cDNA as the sequencing template. Sequencing used immunoSEQ multiplex PCR; TCRdb keeps in-frame clones, though not all of them. The data show some 170,000 clones, roughly 66% seen once. The rearrangement links TRBV27 to TRBJ2-7, with D uncertain. The sequencing used CD8+ T cells sorted from blood, collected at week 0. This clonotype was obtained from a human donor with alopecia areata. The CDR3 region has the DNA TGTGCCAGCATGGCACACCATTCCTACGAGCAGTACTTC. Its protein product is CASMAHHSYEQYF.